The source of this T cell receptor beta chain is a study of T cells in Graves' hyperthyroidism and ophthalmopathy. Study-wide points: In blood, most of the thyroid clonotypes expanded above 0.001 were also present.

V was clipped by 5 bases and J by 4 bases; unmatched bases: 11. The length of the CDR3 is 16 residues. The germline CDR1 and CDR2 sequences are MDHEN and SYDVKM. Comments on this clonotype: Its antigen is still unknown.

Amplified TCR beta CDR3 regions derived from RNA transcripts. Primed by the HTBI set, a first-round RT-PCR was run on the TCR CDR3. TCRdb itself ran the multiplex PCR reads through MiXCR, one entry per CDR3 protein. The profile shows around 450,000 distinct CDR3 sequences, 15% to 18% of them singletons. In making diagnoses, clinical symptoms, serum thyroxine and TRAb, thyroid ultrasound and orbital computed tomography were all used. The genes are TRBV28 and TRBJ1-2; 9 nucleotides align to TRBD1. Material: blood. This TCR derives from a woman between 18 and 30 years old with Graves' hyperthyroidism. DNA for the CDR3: TGTGCCAGCAGTCTTAGTCGCGGACAGGGGTTCTATGGCTACACCTTC. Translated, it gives CASSLSRGQGFYGYTF.